Each of the 30 T cell receptor beta chains below was sequenced from the same sample in a study of blood T cell repertoires in COVID-19. Method: immunoSEQ multiplex PCR; TCRdb's copy keeps in-frame clones and lacks some. The data contain over 150,000 clones, more than 80% of them singletons. Sequencing was performed on PBMCs or T cells enriched from blood (not recorded which). These receptors were taken from a man aged 35 to 55 who had recovered from COVID-19.

V is TRBV10-2 and J is TRBJ1-5, with 8 bases aligning to TRBD1. This CDR3 spans 13 amino acids. Germline CDR1 reads WSHSY; CDR2 reads SAAADI. The junction had 3 bases not matched to a gene; V was cut back by 5 bases and J by 6 bases. The DNA of the CDR3 is TGCGCCAGCAGTCTGGGACAGGCTCAGCCCCAGCATTTT. Encoded protein: CASSLGQAQPQHF.

V and J are TRBV3-1 (or the pseudogene TRBV3-2) and TRBJ1-1, with D perhaps matching TRBD1 (6 bases). V lost 4 bases to trimming and J lost 3 bases, with 18 bases between them. The germline V gene encodes CDR1 LGHDT and CDR2 YNNKEL (reference sequence). The CDR3 is 16 amino acids. CDR3 amino acids: CASSLDLLGGYTEAFF. In DNA form, the CDR3 reads TGTGCCAGCAGCCTCGACCTATTAGGGGGTTACACTGAAGCTTTCTTT.

Only a few counts were recorded for this clone. J is TRBJ1-2 and V is TRBV3-1 (or the pseudogene TRBV3-2), with 7 positions matching TRBD1. From germline, CDR1 is LGHDT and CDR2 YNNKEL (reference sequence). V lost 3 bases and J lost 12; bases outside the gene matches: 10. CDR3 length: 13 amino acids. CDR3 coding DNA: TGTGCCAGCAGCCAGGGCAGGGGGAAGGCGAACACCTTC. Translating it yields CASSQGRGKANTF.

This clone was recorded only once. The chain carries TRBV28 and TRBJ1-4; the D gene is possibly TRBD1 (5 bases). Germline V lookup: CDR1 MDHEN, CDR2 SYDVKM. The germline V and J ends were trimmed by 7 bases and 6 bases, with 21 bases remaining between them. The CDR3 runs to 16 residues. The CDR3 region has the DNA TGTGCCAGCATTCTCTGGCGGGGGTTCTGGGATGAAAAACTGTTTTTT. Translation gives CASILWRGFWDEKLFF. Full variable domain (missing parts from reference TRBV28 and TRBJ1-4): DVKVTQSSRYLVKRTGEKVFLECVQDMDHENMFWYRQDPGLGLRLIYFSYDVKMKEKGDIPEGYSVSREKKERFSLILESASTNQTSMYLCASILWRGFWDEKLFFGSGTQLSVL.

This clone appeared once. The rearrangement joins TRBV29-1 to TRBJ1-1; 8 bases fit TRBD1. Germline V gene data show CDR1 as SQVTM and CDR2 as ANQGSEA. V shed 7 bases and J 3 bases; nucleotides not matched to a gene: 7. The CDR3 extends over 13 amino acids. The CDR3 here is CSAGDRRDTEAFF. The DNA for the CDR3 is TGCAGCGCTGGGGACAGGAGGGACACTGAAGCTTTCTTT. The complete variable domain, with remaining parts taken from reference TRBV29-1 and TRBJ1-1, reads SAVISQKPSRDICQRGTSLTIQCQVDSQVTMMFWYRQQPGQSLTLIATANQGSEATYESGFVIDKFPISRPNLTFSTLTVSNMSPEDSSIYLCSAGDRRDTEAFFGQGTRLTVV.

This clone showed up just once. The genes are TRBV9 and TRBJ2-1; TRBD2 matches at 9 bases. The CDR3 loop spans 14 amino acids. Germline CDR1 SGDLS, CDR2 YYNGEE. The V and J ends lost 3 bases and 9 bases, in that order; junction bases with no gene match: 7. CDR3: CASSAHSGSGEQFF. CDR3 in DNA: TGTGCCAGCAGCGCCCATAGCGGGAGCGGTGAGCAGTTCTTC.

V usage is TRBV18 and J usage is TRBJ1-1; 8 nucleotides line up with TRBD1. With V trimmed by 8 bases and J by 5 bases, 7 bases remained unmatched. This CDR3 is built from 13 residues. Germline CDR1 is KGHSH and CDR2 is LQKENI. The CDR3 DNA reads TGTGCCAGCACGCCTGGACAGGGAACTGAAGCTTTCTTT. Its protein is CASTPGQGTEAFF.

V usage is TRBV7-9 and J usage is TRBJ2-7; 8 nucleotides line up with TRBD1. CDR1 and CDR2 (germline): SEHNR, FQNEAQ (reference sequence). This CDR3 spans 13 amino acids. Losses at the gene ends were 5 bases for V and 5 bases for J; bases not matched to a gene: 5. The CDR3 sequence is CASSGAGGHEQYF. The CDR3 coding sequence is TGTGCCAGCAGCGGGGCAGGGGGCCACGAGCAGTACTTC.

The rearrangement joins TRBV5-1 to TRBJ2-6; maybe TRBD1 (6 bases). This CDR3 region has 19 residues. CDR1 is SGHRS and CDR2 is YFSETQ in the germline V gene. V was cut by 5 bases and J by 0 bases, with 21 bases left in between. The CDR3 DNA follows: TGCGCCAGCAGTCGGGATCTACAGGGCTCCCTCTCTGGGGCCAACGTCCTGACTTTC. It yields the protein CASSRDLQGSLSGANVLTF.

This chain connects TRBV9 to TRBJ1-1; 8 positions match TRBD1. The CDR3 is 15 amino acids. Germline V CDR1 and CDR2: SGDLS, YYNGEE. The V gene end was trimmed by 0 bases and the J gene end by 8 bases; junction bases not matched to a gene: 9. CDR3 coding DNA: TGTGCCAGCAGCGTAGAGGGACAGGCCTCTCGCGAAGCTTTCTTT. This codes for CASSVEGQASREAFF.

The chain recombines TRBV19 with TRBJ2-6; a weak D match, TRBD2 (5 bases). Germline V CDR1 and CDR2: LNHDA, SQIVND (reference sequence). Deletions cut 11 bases from V and 0 bases from J, with 14 bases between. This CDR3 comprises 15 residues. Here the CDR3 reads CAAPGRDSGANVLTF. The CDR3 region has the DNA TGTGCCGCCCCTGGTCGGGACTCTGGGGCCAACGTCCTGACTTTC.

The genes are TRBV28 and TRBJ1-1, with TRBD1 matching 10 bases. Trimming cost V 5 bases and J 4 bases; bases outside gene matches: 7. The V gene's germline CDR1 is MDHEN and CDR2 SYDVKM. CDR3 length: 15 residues. This chain's CDR3 is CASSPPGQGITEAFF. The CDR3 DNA follows: TGTGCCAGCAGTCCGCCGGGACAGGGGATCACTGAAGCTTTCTTT.

This rearrangement joins TRBV7-2 to TRBJ1-1, with TRBD1 matching 7 bases. V lost 5 bases, J lost 5 bases, and 8 bases stayed unmatched. The V gene's germline CDR1 is SGHTA and CDR2 FQGNSA. This CDR3 is built from 14 residues. CDR3 in DNA: TGTGCCAGCAGCCCCTCGACAGGGCAAACTGAAGCTTTCTTT. It specifies CASSPSTGQTEAFF.

The chain couples TRBV5-1 to TRBJ1-1; 9 nucleotides line up with TRBD1. The junction had 15 bases not matched to a gene; V was cut back by 4 bases and J by 5 bases. The length of the CDR3 is 17 residues. The germline gives CDR1 SGHRS, CDR2 YFSETQ. Written as DNA, the CDR3 is TGCGCCAGCAGCGGGGTGGTAACAGGGGGCAGGAGGACTGAAGCTTTCTTT. Its protein is CASSGVVTGGRRTEAFF.

CDR3 loop: CASSFFGAQGAPNNSPLHF. The CDR3 DNA reads TGTGCCAGCAGCTTTTTTGGGGCACAGGGGGCCCCTAATAATTCACCCCTCCACTTT. The rearrangement links TRBV11-3 to TRBJ1-6; 9 positions agree with TRBD1. The CDR3 contains 19 residues. Germline lookup yields CDR1 SGHNT and CDR2 YENEEA. The junction had 14 bases not matched to a gene; V was cut back by 3 bases and J by 5 bases.

V usage is TRBV7-3 and J usage is TRBJ2-1; 12 nucleotides line up with TRBD2. The V segment lost 5 bases and the J segment 0 bases; nucleotides outside the gene matches: 8. CDR1 and CDR2 (germline): SGHTA, FQGTGA. This CDR3 has 18 amino acids. The CDR3 is CASSPRTSGTSSYNEQFF. The CDR3 DNA sequence: TGTGCCAGCAGCCCCCGGACTAGCGGGACGAGCTCCTACAATGAGCAGTTCTTC.

This chain links TRBV7-9 with TRBJ2-7; no clear D. There are 14 residues in the CDR3. V was shortened by 3 bases and J by 4 bases, with 13 bases between the two germline ends. The germline V gene encodes CDR1 SEHNR and CDR2 FQNEAQ (reference sequence). The CDR3 loop is CASSFGVRNYEQYF. The CDR3 region has the DNA TGTGCCAGCAGCTTCGGCGTCAGGAATTACGAGCAGTACTTC.

The rearrangement uses TRBV18 and TRBJ1-1; unclear D gene. The CDR3 extends over 15 amino acids. The germline CDR1 and CDR2 sequences are KGHSH and LQKENI. V shed 3 bases and J shed 0 bases, with 11 bases lying between them. The CDR3 DNA is TGTGCCAGCTCACCTCGCGGGCTCCTGAACACTGAAGCTTTCTTT. It encodes CASSPRGLLNTEAFF.

J is TRBJ2-6 and V is TRBV13, with D possibly being TRBD1 (7 bases). The CDR3 is 21 residues long. V shed 0 bases and J shed 2 bases, with 23 bases lying between them. Germline V gives CDR1 PRHDT, CDR2 FYEKMQ (reference sequence). The CDR3 loop reads CASSLGPVETGRSAGANVLTF. The CDR3 DNA reads as TGTGCCAGCAGCTTAGGACCGGTCGAGACAGGGAGGTCCGCTGGGGCCAACGTCCTGACTTTC.

V and J are TRBV6-5 and TRBJ1-1; the D gene is possibly TRBD1 (6 bases). With 6 bases removed from V and 6 bases from J, the gap between germline ends came to 20 bases. The CDR3 runs to 15 residues. Germline CDR1 is MNHEY and CDR2 is SVGAGI. The CDR3 reads CASRWTSGGTAEAFF. CDR3 DNA sequence: TGTGCCAGCAGGTGGACATCGGGGGGCACGGCTGAAGCTTTCTTT.

The gene calls are TRBV28 and TRBJ2-7, with 8 bases lining up with TRBD1. The CDR3 covers 15 residues. V lost 5 bases and J lost 4; bases outside the gene matches: 10. Germline V gene sequence: CDR1 MDHEN, CDR2 SYDVKM. As DNA, the CDR3 is TGTGCCAGCAGTGTCGGCGGGCAGGGGGCATACGAGCAGTACTTC. As protein: CASSVGGQGAYEQYF.

This chain uses TRBV2 with TRBJ1-2; the D gene is possibly TRBD1 (5 bases). V was pared by 2 bases and J by 6 bases, with 16 bases between. This CDR3 comprises 15 residues. CDR1 is SNHLY and CDR2 is FYNNEI in the germline V gene. Written as DNA, the CDR3 is TGTGCCAGCAGTGAACCCCGAAGGGGTGGGGATGGCTACACCTTC. Its translation: CASSEPRRGGDGYTF. Combining the CDR3 with reference TRBV2 and TRBJ1-2 gives the whole variable domain EPEVTQTPSHQVTQMGQEVILRCVPISNHLYFYWYRQILGQKVEFLVSFYNNEISEKSEIFDDQFSVERPDGSNFTLKIRSTKLEDSAMYFCASSEPRRGGDGYTFGSGTRLTVV.

The rearrangement joins TRBV19 to TRBJ1-1, with unresolved D. CDR1 LNHDA and CDR2 SQIVND come from the germline V gene (reference sequence). V shed 7 bases and J shed 5 bases, with 14 bases lying between them. The CDR3 extends over 13 amino acids. CDR3 amino acids: CASTRHGETEAFF. Here the CDR3 DNA reads TGTGCCAGTACCCGCCATGGAGAGACTGAAGCTTTCTTT.

The rearrangement uses TRBV6-1 and TRBJ2-7; D gene ambiguous. The V gene lost 3 bases and the J gene lost 4 bases, with 7 bases spanning the gap. CDR3 length equals 12 residues. Germline CDR1 and CDR2: MNHNS and SASEGT. The CDR3 loop is CASSEESYEQYF. As DNA, the CDR3 is TGTGCCAGCAGTGAGGAGAGTTACGAGCAGTACTTC.

The gene calls are TRBV6-5 and TRBJ1-1; 7 bases are a match to TRBD1. V was clipped by 7 bases and J by 5 bases; unmatched bases: 10. In germline, CDR1 is MNHEY, CDR2 SVGAGI. This CDR3 spans 14 amino acids. This CDR3 reads CASNPTGRTTEAFF. CDR3 sequence (DNA): TGTGCCAGCAACCCGACAGGGCGAACAACTGAAGCTTTCTTT.

This chain joins TRBV15 and TRBJ2-3; D call uncertain. The CDR3 totals 18 residues. The germline gives CDR1 LNHNV, CDR2 YYDKDF (reference sequence). V dropped 1 base and J dropped 1 base, with 18 bases sitting between them. The CDR3 loop reads CATSRGSVGSEGTDTQYF. As DNA, the CDR3 is TGTGCCACCAGCAGAGGGTCGGTCGGCAGCGAGGGCACAGATACGCAGTATTTT.

The chain uses TRBV27 and TRBJ2-1; no clear D. The CDR3 loop spans 15 amino acids. The V end was cut by 2 bases, the J end by 0 bases, with 8 bases between. Germline loops: CDR1 MNHEY, CDR2 SMNVEV (reference sequence). This chain's CDR3 is CASSLTGSSYNEQFF. In DNA form, the CDR3 reads TGTGCCAGCAGTTTAACGGGTAGCTCCTACAATGAGCAGTTCTTC.

This clone was recorded once. The chain recombines TRBV5-1 with TRBJ2-1; 9 nucleotides line up with TRBD2. This CDR3 region has 15 residues. Germline CDR1 reads SGHRS; CDR2 reads YFSETQ. After removal of 4 bases from V and 2 bases from J, the junction contained 4 bases not matched to a gene. CDR3 residues: CASSQTSGAYNEQFF. For the CDR3, the DNA is TGCGCCAGCAGCCAGACTAGCGGAGCCTACAATGAGCAGTTCTTC.

This chain uses TRBV11-3 with TRBJ2-5, with TRBD2 as a possible D gene (5 bases). The CDR3 is made up of 14 amino acids. Germline V CDR1 and CDR2: SGHNT, YENEEA. The germline V and J ends were trimmed by 4 bases and 2 bases, with 11 bases remaining between them. CDR3 DNA sequence: TGTGCCAGCAGCTCGGGAAGGTCTCAAGAGACCCAGTACTTC. This sequence encodes CASSSGRSQETQYF.

The chain joins TRBV28 to TRBJ2-1, with a possible D match to TRBD2 (6 bases). The CDR3 spans 15 residues. The V gene lost 7 bases and the J gene lost 9 bases, with 22 bases spanning the gap. Germline V gene sequence: CDR1 MDHEN, CDR2 SYDVKM. The CDR3 sequence is CASTSPGPRGSEQFF. As DNA, the CDR3 is TGTGCCAGCACCTCCCCGGGACCTCGGGGGAGTGAGCAGTTCTTC.